These 9 T cell receptor beta chains originate from one sample sequenced in a study of control samples from healthy donors and cancer patients. Generated by immunoSEQ multiplex PCR, the TCRdb table keeps only in-frame clones and is missing some. The sample records 100,000 to 150,000 clones, roughly 90% being singletons. Source material: blood. Receptor source: a man aged 35-49 years in good health.

This chain links TRBV7-6 with TRBJ2-7, with a possible D match to TRBD1 (6 bases). Trimming took off 2 bases at V and 5 bases at J, with 19 bases between the two ends. Germline lookup yields CDR1 SGHVS and CDR2 FNYEAQ. The length of the CDR3 is 16 residues. The CDR3 DNA sequence: TGTGCCAGCAGCTTAAAGCGGACAGCTCTCGGGGACGAGCAGTACTTC. It yields the protein CASSLKRTALGDEQYF.

The J gene is TRBJ2-7, the V gene TRBV5-1; TRBD1 aligns across 10 bases. Germline CDR1 and CDR2: SGHRS and YFSETQ. The CDR3 loop spans 15 amino acids. Trimming took 4 bases from V and 3 from J; bases not matched to a gene: 7. In nucleotides, the CDR3 is TGCGCCAGCAGCCGTTCGACAGGGGGCATCTACGAGCAGTACTTC. It yields the protein CASSRSTGGIYEQYF. Supplemented by reference TRBV5-1 and TRBJ2-7, the full variable domain reads KAGVTQTPRYLIKTRGQQVTLSCSPISGHRSVSWYQQTPGQGLQFLFEYFSETQRNKGNFPGRFSGRQFSNSRSEMNVSTLELGDSALYLCASSRSTGGIYEQYFGPGTRLTVT.

The chain couples TRBV7-9 to TRBJ2-3; 7 nucleotides align to TRBD2. CDR3 size: 16 residues. Germline values: CDR1 SEHNR, CDR2 FQNEAQ (reference sequence). Unmatched junction bases numbered 15, after V lost 6 bases and J lost 6 bases. Here the CDR3 DNA reads TGTGCCAGCAGTCCCCCACCGGGGGGTCGGGCGGATACGCAGTATTTT. Its protein is CASSPPPGGRADTQYF.

V is TRBV11-2 and J is TRBJ2-2, with 8 bases identical to TRBD2. The V gene end was trimmed by 7 bases and the J gene end by 4 bases; junction bases not matched to a gene: 8. The CDR3 consists of 15 residues. Per germline, CDR1 SGHAT and CDR2 FQNNGV. In nucleotides, the CDR3 is TGTGCCAGCACCCGAGGGGCGGGAGGCACCGGGGAGCTGTTTTTT. Translation: CASTRGAGGTGELFF.

On this clone: The CDR3 end shows no conserved phenylalanine or tryptophan, and so a read error is likely. It is unclear where the CDR3 begins or ends on the DNA, so no DNA is shown, and the CDR3 is as TCRdb lists it. The gene calls are TRBV6-6 and TRBJ1-1. Germline values: CDR1 MNHNY, CDR2 SVGAGI (reference sequence). The CDR3 length equals 9 residues, ends included. CDR3 region: CASSLGGSG.

The V gene is TRBV19, the J gene TRBJ2-7; 9 bases agree with TRBD1. Unmatched junction bases numbered 8, after V lost 8 bases and J lost 6 bases. The CDR3 totals 13 residues. Germline CDR1 reads LNHDA; CDR2 reads SQIVND (reference sequence). CDR3: CASAGQGPIEQYF. In DNA form, the CDR3 reads TGTGCCAGTGCCGGACAGGGGCCAATCGAGCAGTACTTC.

The chain links TRBV6-1 to TRBJ1-2; TRBD1 is a possible D gene (5 bases). Germline values: CDR1 MNHNS, CDR2 SASEGT. CDR3 size: 16 residues. Trimming removed 2 bases from V and 4 bases from J, with 17 bases in between. CDR3 DNA: TGTGCCAGCAGTGAACACGGGGGGGGAGTACCCTATGGCTACACCTTC. It is translated as CASSEHGGGVPYGYTF.

The chain links TRBV27 to TRBJ1-3, with 10 bases identical to TRBD1. The CDR3 has 15 residues. V shed 8 bases, J shed 0 bases, and the junction held 4 bases outside the gene matches. Germline-derived CDR1 and CDR2 are MNHEY and SMNVEV (reference sequence). CDR3 region: CASRWTGGSGNTIYF. The CDR3 DNA reads as TGTGCCAGCCGTTGGACAGGGGGCTCTGGAAACACCATATATTTT.

The chain links TRBV3-1 (or the pseudogene TRBV3-2) to TRBJ2-7, with D uncertain. Germline CDR1 and CDR2: LGHDT and YNNKEL (reference sequence). With 6 bases removed from V and 0 bases from J, the gap between germline ends came to 6 bases. The CDR3 covers 12 residues. The CDR3 DNA reads TGTGCCAGCAGTTCATTCTCCTACGAGCAGTACTTC. Protein sequence: CASSSFSYEQYF.